This T cell receptor (beta chain) is drawn from a study of blood T cell repertoires in COVID-19. Across the whole study: Acute and convalescent COVID-19 samples came from the United States, Italy and Spain. Sample material is recorded as cDNA or gDNA derived from T cells, B-cell-depleted T cells, or PBMCs.

This clone was observed a handful of times. In the original workflow: Amplified reference gene primers provided the basis for estimating nucleated cell counts. The repertoire was sequenced with immunoSEQ multiplex PCR; TCRdb's copy has only in-frame clones and lacks some. V and J calls and clone size are those listed in that table; D and trimming were worked out from the DNA. The table lists tens of thousands of clones, about 69% of them singletons, with around 20% in the top ten. Sequenced: peripheral blood. This sequence was found in a man aged 65-85 years with acute or convalescent COVID-19.

The DNA of the CDR3 is TGTGCCAGCAGCCCCAGGGGAGCCACAGATACGCAGTATTTT. Translating gives CASSPRGATDTQYF. The rearrangement joins TRBV7-9 to TRBJ2-3, with D maybe TRBD1 (6 bases). Trimming pared 5 bases from V and 2 bases from J, leaving 11 bases between. Germline CDR1 and CDR2: SEHNR and FQNEAQ (reference sequence). The CDR3 covers 14 residues. Drawing the rest from reference TRBV7-9 and TRBJ2-3, the complete variable domain is DTGVSQNPRHKITKRGQNVTFRCDPISEHNRLYWYRQTLGQGPEFLTYFQNEAQLEKSRLLSDRFSAERPKGSFSTLEIQRTEQGDSAMYLCASSPRGATDTQYFGPGTRLTVL.